These 14 T cell receptor beta chains came from one sample sequenced in a study of cytomegalovirus exposure and HLA in healthy donors. PCR was performed using 60 Vbeta and 13 Jbeta primers. Clones were read by immunoSEQ multiplex PCR, and TCRdb kept only the in-frame ones, dropping some. Here the sample spans roughly 120,000 clones, roughly three quarters being singletons. Sequencing was carried out using PBMCs. The receptors derive from a woman aged 25-40 years in good health and CMV-seronegative.

The sample holds one count of this clone. The chain links TRBV7-3 to TRBJ1-6; a possible D gene is TRBD1 (5 bases). CDR1 and CDR2 (germline): SGHTA, FQGTGA. The V and J ends lost 3 bases and 9 bases respectively, with 15 bases between them. This CDR3 region has 15 residues. CDR3 DNA sequence: TGTGCCAGCAGCTTTAGTGGGGACTCGGGTTCACCCCTCCACTTT. It encodes CASSFSGDSGSPLHF.

With respect to this clone: Other nucleotide sequences from this sample produce the same CDR3. The rearrangement links TRBV6-5 to TRBJ2-3; TRBD2 matches 12 bases. Germline CDR1 MNHEY, CDR2 SVGAGI. This CDR3 is 15 amino acids long. Trimming cost V 6 bases and J 6 bases; bases outside gene matches: 7. CDR3 sequence: CASSLLAGGPDTQYF. For the CDR3, the DNA is TGTGCCAGCAGCCTTCTAGCGGGGGGGCCGGATACGCAGTATTTT.

The CDR3 loop reads CASSDRRQGLSYEQYF. The CDR3 DNA reads TGTGCCAGCAGCGATAGAAGACAGGGTCTTAGCTACGAGCAGTACTTC. The gene calls are TRBV11-3 and TRBJ2-5; 7 nucleotides line up with TRBD1. The DNA end lines up better with TRBJ2-7; the J call may be wrong. This CDR3 comprises 16 residues. Germline CDR1 SGHNT, CDR2 YENEEA.

This chain uses TRBV5-5 with TRBJ1-4; weak D call: TRBD1 (6 bases). V lost 4 bases and J lost 3, with 13 bases in between. This CDR3 contains 15 residues. CDR1 is SGHKS and CDR2 is YYEKEE in the germline V gene (reference sequence). The DNA for the CDR3 is TGTGCCAGCAGCCAGGGGCCGGTTTCTAATGAAAAACTGTTTTTT. It is translated as CASSQGPVSNEKLFF.

This chain links TRBV9 with TRBJ2-6; TRBD2 might be the D (5 bases). This CDR3 comprises 16 residues. Germline V gene lookup returns CDR1 SGDLS and CDR2 YYNGEE. V lost 0 bases, J lost 1 base, and 8 bases lay in between. CDR3 nucleotide sequence: TGTGCCAGCAGCGTAGCTGAGCGGTCTGGGGCCAACGTCCTGACTTTC. It codes for CASSVAERSGANVLTF.

The rearrangement links TRBV5-1 to TRBJ1-5, with unresolved D. Germline CDR1 is SGHRS and CDR2 is YFSETQ. This CDR3 comprises 17 residues. V was cut by 6 bases and J by 3 bases, with 22 bases left in between. The CDR3 DNA reads as TGCGCCAGCATCTTTTGGGAGAGGGCGATCATCAATCAGCCCCAGCATTTT. Residues: CASIFWERAIINQPQHF.

This clone was detected only a few times. This sequence joins TRBV15 and TRBJ2-1; 11 nucleotides match TRBD1. The CDR3 is made up of 17 amino acids. The germline V gene encodes CDR1 LNHNV and CDR2 YYDKDF (reference sequence). After removal of 0 bases from V and 8 bases from J, the junction contained 9 bases not matched to a gene. The CDR3 is CATSRERGTGGLDEQFF. The CDR3 DNA is TGTGCCACCAGCAGAGAACGAGGGACAGGGGGTCTCGATGAGCAGTTCTTC.

The chain's CDR3 is CASSPPGALNEKLFF. Here the CDR3 DNA reads TGTGCCAGCTCACCACCGGGGGCATTAAACGAAAAACTGTTTTTT. The V call is TRBV18, the J call TRBJ1-4, with D tentatively TRBD1 (6 bases). CDR1 KGHSH and CDR2 LQKENI come from the germline V gene. V dropped 0 bases and J dropped 8 bases, with 13 bases sitting between them. This CDR3 is built from 15 residues.

The CDR3 DNA reads TGTGCCAGCTCACCACGGACAGGGCGAGAGACCCAGTACTTC. Protein sequence: CASSPRTGRETQYF. This chain links TRBV18 with TRBJ2-5, with TRBD1 matching over 8 bases. The V and J ends lost 1 base and 4 bases, in that order; junction bases with no gene match: 2. Germline values: CDR1 KGHSH, CDR2 LQKENI. This CDR3 has 14 amino acids. Full variable domain (missing parts from reference TRBV18 and TRBJ2-5): NAGVMQNPRHLVRRRGQEARLRCSPMKGHSHVYWYRQLPEEGLKFMVYLQKENIIDESGMPKERFSAEFPKEGPSILRIQQVVRGDSAAYFCASSPRTGRETQYFGPGTRLLVL.

This clone was counted a single time. The chain is built from TRBV11-1 and TRBJ2-1; D unclear. Germline values: CDR1 SGHAT, CDR2 FQDESV (reference sequence). CDR3 length equals 15 residues. V was cut by 2 bases and J by 0 bases, with 8 bases left in between. CDR3 region: CASSLHSSSYNEQFF. As DNA, the CDR3 is TGTGCCAGCAGCTTACATAGTAGCTCCTACAATGAGCAGTTCTTC.

The chain joins TRBV5-6 to TRBJ1-1; 7 bases are shared with TRBD1. The germline gives CDR1 SGHDT, CDR2 YYEEEE. CDR3 length equals 14 residues. Unmatched junction bases numbered 0, after V lost 0 bases and J lost 1 base. The CDR3 here is CASSLAGGNTEAFF. In DNA, the CDR3 is TGTGCCAGCAGCTTGGCAGGGGGGAACACTGAAGCTTTCTTT.

This clone showed up just once. The rearrangement uses TRBV7-9 and TRBJ2-1; TRBD2 might be the D (5 bases). The germline V gene encodes CDR1 SEHNR and CDR2 FQNEAQ (reference sequence). The CDR3 extends over 15 amino acids. Between the trimmed V and J ends, which lost 1 base and 4 bases, there was a span of 11 bases. CDR3 nucleotide sequence: TGTGCCAGCAGCTTAGGGCCGTCGGGATACAATGAGCAGTTCTTC. Amino acid sequence: CASSLGPSGYNEQFF.

The chain is built from TRBV29-1 and TRBJ2-1; TRBD1 is a possible D gene (6 bases). Germline assignment: CDR1 SQVTM and CDR2 ANQGSEA. This CDR3 comprises 15 residues. Trimming took off 8 bases at V and 8 bases at J, with 25 bases between the two ends. CDR3: CSFLPPGTTVHEQFF. The DNA for the CDR3 is TGCAGCTTCCTACCCCCCGGGACAACGGTTCATGAGCAGTTCTTC.

The V and J genes are TRBV6-1 and TRBJ1-3; 7 nucleotides match TRBD1. CDR1 is MNHNS and CDR2 is SASEGT in the germline V gene. The junction had 9 bases not matched to a gene; V was cut back by 3 bases and J by 4 bases. CDR3 size: 16 residues. CDR3 residues: CASSDMTGFAGNTIYF. The CDR3 bases are TGTGCCAGCAGTGATATGACAGGGTTCGCCGGAAACACCATATATTTT.